Reported below is one TCR beta chain. Its target is not known. The germline V and J ends were trimmed by 0 bases and 0 bases, with 7 bases remaining between them. Germline values: CDR1 SGDLS, CDR2 YYNGEE. The CDR3 spans 15 residues. Time point here: week 35, safety follow-up. Vaccine doses each comprised 300 ug of mutant IDH1 20-mer peptide, with topical imiquimod. Tumors from donors were new WHO grade 3 or 4 IDH1-mutant astrocytomas with ATRX loss. This specimen belongs to a study of a mutant IDH1 vaccine in newly diagnosed glioma. Study-wide background: Initiation of the vaccine course occurred 4-6 weeks after radiotherapy alone, or alongside temozolomide cycles. Averaging around 40 years of age, treated patients were about 60% male and roughly 40% female. General study points: Most patients, around 93%, showed vaccine-induced immune responses.

Repertoires were generated with immunoSEQ multiplex PCR, while TCRdb's copy carries only in-frame clones and drops some. The table records 25,000 to 40,000 clones, about 80% of them present only once. The chain employs TRBV9 and TRBJ1-3, with D hard to call. The clonotype was recovered from a woman aged 40-49 years with glioma. The specimen comprised PBMCs, sampled from a glioma patient whose treatment included an IDH1 peptide vaccine. This CDR3 is CASSVGQSSGNTIYF. The CDR3, as DNA: TGTGCCAGCAGCGTAGGGCAGAGCTCTGGAAACACCATATATTTT.